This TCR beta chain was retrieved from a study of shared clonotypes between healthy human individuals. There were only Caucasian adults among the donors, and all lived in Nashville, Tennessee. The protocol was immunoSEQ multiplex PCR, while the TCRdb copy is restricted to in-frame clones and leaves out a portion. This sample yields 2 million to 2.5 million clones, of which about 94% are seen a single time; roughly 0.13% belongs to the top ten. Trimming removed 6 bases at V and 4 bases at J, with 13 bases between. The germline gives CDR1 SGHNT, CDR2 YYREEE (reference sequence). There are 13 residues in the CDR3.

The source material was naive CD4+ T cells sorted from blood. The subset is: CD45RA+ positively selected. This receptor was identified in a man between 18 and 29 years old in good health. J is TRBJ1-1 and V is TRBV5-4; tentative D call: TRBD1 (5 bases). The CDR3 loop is CASKEEGTTEAFF. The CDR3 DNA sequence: TGTGCCAGCAAAGAAGAGGGGACCACTGAAGCTTTCTTT.